The rows below give T cell receptor beta chains drawn from one sample of a study of regulatory T cells in long-lasting Graves disease. Using its own MiXCR run on the multiplex PCR reads, TCRdb lists one record per CDR3 protein. The sample comprises fewer than 500,000 distinct CDR3 sequences, around 15% of which are singletons, and less than 15% rests with the top ten. These records were also assigned to another study, of T cells in Graves' hyperthyroidism and ophthalmopathy.

The specimen was peripheral blood mononuclear cells (PBMCs), collected at new diagnosis, from a patient treated with antithyroid drugs. These receptors were taken from a man aged 40-49 years with Graves disease. Each CDR3 is given without its conserved first and last residue. Fields, in order: CDR3 protein, V gene, clone size, J gene. Expanded clones are given a class, and other clones once, few, many or no size at all.

CDR3: ASSQRTGVQY
V: TRBV7-9
size: .
J: TRBJ2-7

CDR3: ATSGDRGGYT
V: TRBV24-1
size: few
J: TRBJ1-2

CDR3: ASSYGPASGYT
V: TRBV18
size: many
J: TRBJ1-2

CDR3: ASRLAGGGSYEQY
V: TRBV11-2
size: many
J: TRBJ2-7

CDR3: SASLLGGSTGELF
V: TRBV20-1
size: .
J: TRBJ2-2

CDR3: ASSQGQEGYNEQF
V: TRBV3-1
size: .
J: TRBJ2-1

CDR3: ASSFLTGDPKTDTQY
V: TRBV27
size: .
J: TRBJ2-3

CDR3: ASSPRFSGIQETQY
V: TRBV18
size: many
J: TRBJ2-5

CDR3: ASSRGLAGQNEQY
V: TRBV7-2
size: many
J: TRBJ2-7

CDR3: ASSSPSGTSGSINEQF
V: TRBV7-9
size: .
J: TRBJ2-1

CDR3: ASSQERRDYEQY
V: TRBV4-1
size: many
J: TRBJ2-7

CDR3: ASSDRGVGNQPQH
V: TRBV6-1
size: .
J: TRBJ1-5

CDR3: ASSAPRDNSPLH
V: TRBV2
size: many
J: TRBJ1-6

CDR3: ASSDRVTGELF
V: TRBV6-4
size: .
J: TRBJ2-2

CDR3: ASSDGAKNIQY
V: TRBV6-2/TRBV6-3
size: few
J: TRBJ2-4

CDR3: ASSPTANYGYT
V: TRBV5-1
size: .
J: TRBJ1-2

CDR3: ASSSGTLARTDTQY
V: TRBV7-8
size: many
J: TRBJ2-3

CDR3: ASRYTGLNTEAF
V: TRBV3-1
size: many
J: TRBJ1-1

CDR3: ASRPTSGRAEQF
V: TRBV2
size: many
J: TRBJ2-1

CDR3: ASSVRTGLNEKLF
V: TRBV9
size: .
J: TRBJ1-4

CDR3: ASSPGLAENEQF
V: TRBV18
size: .
J: TRBJ2-1

CDR3: ASSIRSGRSTDTQY
V: TRBV19
size: .
J: TRBJ2-3

CDR3: ATSRNQGDYEQY
V: TRBV15
size: many
J: TRBJ2-7

CDR3: ASSLGPSAHTDTQY
V: TRBV5-1
size: many
J: TRBJ2-3

CDR3: ASTQEGGRGGYT
V: TRBV2
size: many
J: TRBJ1-2

CDR3: ASSSTRKRERSYEQY
V: TRBV11-2
size: .
J: TRBJ2-7

CDR3: ASSLRLAGRSTDTQY
V: TRBV12-3/TRBV12-4
size: many
J: TRBJ2-3

CDR3: ATSGVNSPLH
V: TRBV28
size: few
J: TRBJ1-6

CDR3: ASSLIGPQPQH
V: TRBV28
size: many
J: TRBJ1-5

CDR3: ASSPQRIRQY
V: TRBV19
size: .
J: TRBJ2-7

CDR3: SVGQGQSYEQY
V: TRBV29-1
size: few
J: TRBJ2-7

CDR3: ASSYSTSGSTEQY
V: TRBV6-5
size: many
J: TRBJ2-7

CDR3: ASSQAMGQGKIEQF
V: TRBV28
size: many
J: .

CDR3: ASSPGTSNTEAF
V: TRBV7-3
size: many
J: TRBJ1-1

CDR3: ATSARRTGGNEQF
V: TRBV24-1
size: many
J: TRBJ2-1

CDR3: ASSLGLAGFADTQY
V: TRBV7-3
size: many
J: TRBJ2-3

CDR3: AARGTGDEKLF
V: TRBV19
size: few
J: TRBJ1-4

CDR3: ASSVDPGVSGNTIY
V: TRBV9
size: .
J: TRBJ1-3

CDR3: ASSVGLGSIFYNEQF
V: TRBV9
size: .
J: TRBJ2-1

CDR3: SARDIAGGPFEQF
V: TRBV20-1
size: many
J: TRBJ2-1

CDR3: ASSIRGTDTQY
V: TRBV19
size: .
J: TRBJ2-3